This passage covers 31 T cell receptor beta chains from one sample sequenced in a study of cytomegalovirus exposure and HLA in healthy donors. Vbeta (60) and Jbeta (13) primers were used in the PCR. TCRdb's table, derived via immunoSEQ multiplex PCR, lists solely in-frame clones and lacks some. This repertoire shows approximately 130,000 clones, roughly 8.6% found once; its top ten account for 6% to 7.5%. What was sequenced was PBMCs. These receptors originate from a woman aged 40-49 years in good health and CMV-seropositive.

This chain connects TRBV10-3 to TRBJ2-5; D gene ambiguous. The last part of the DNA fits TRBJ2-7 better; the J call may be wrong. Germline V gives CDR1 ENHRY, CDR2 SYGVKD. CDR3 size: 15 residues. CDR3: CAISSGPRGSYEQYF. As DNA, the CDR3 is TGTGCCATCAGTTCCGGTCCGCGAGGCTCCTACGAGCAGTACTTC.

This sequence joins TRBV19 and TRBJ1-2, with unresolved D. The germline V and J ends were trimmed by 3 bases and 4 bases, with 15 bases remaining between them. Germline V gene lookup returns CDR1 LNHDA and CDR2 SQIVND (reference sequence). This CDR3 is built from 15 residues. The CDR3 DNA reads TGTGCCAGTAGTATTGGCGCCGAGGTAGGCTATGGCTACACCTTC. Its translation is CASSIGAEVGYGYTF.

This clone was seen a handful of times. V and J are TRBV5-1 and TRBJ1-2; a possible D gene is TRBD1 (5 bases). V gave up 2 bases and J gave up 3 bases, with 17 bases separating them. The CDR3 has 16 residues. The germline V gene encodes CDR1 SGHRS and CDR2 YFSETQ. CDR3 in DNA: TGCGCCAGCAGCTTACCAAAGGGGTACTCGGACTATGGCTACACCTTC. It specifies CASSLPKGYSDYGYTF.

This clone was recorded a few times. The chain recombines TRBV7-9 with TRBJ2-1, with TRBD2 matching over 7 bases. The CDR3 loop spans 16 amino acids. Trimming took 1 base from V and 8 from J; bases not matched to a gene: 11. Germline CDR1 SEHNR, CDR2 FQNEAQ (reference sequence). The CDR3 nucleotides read TGTGCCAGCAGCTTAGGGCCCCAGCGGGGCGAACATGAGCAGTTCTTC. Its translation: CASSLGPQRGEHEQFF.

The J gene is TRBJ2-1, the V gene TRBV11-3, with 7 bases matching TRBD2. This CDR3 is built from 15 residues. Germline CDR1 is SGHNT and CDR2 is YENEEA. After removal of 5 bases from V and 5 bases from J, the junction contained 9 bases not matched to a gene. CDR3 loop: CASSPAAGDHNEQFF. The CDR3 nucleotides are TGTGCCAGCAGCCCCGCTGCGGGGGACCACAATGAGCAGTTCTTC. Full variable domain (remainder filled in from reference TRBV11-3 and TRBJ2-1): EAGVVQSPRYKIIEKKQPVAFWCNPISGHNTLYWYLQNLGQGPELLIRYENEEAVDDSQLPKDRFSAERLKGVDSTLKIQPAELGDSAVYLCASSPAAGDHNEQFFGPGTRLTVL.

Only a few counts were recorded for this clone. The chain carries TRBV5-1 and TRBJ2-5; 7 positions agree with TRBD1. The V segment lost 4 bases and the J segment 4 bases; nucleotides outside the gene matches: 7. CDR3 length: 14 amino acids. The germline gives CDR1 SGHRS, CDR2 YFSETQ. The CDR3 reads CASSLTGEGETQYF. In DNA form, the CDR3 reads TGCGCCAGCAGCCTCACAGGGGAAGGAGAGACCCAGTACTTC.

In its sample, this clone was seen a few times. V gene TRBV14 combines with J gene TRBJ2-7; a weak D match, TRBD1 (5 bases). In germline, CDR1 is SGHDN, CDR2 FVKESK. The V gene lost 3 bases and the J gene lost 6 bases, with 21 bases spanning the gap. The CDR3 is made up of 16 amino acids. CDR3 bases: TGTGCCAGCAGCCAGTTAACCCTCCCTCAGGGTGGCGAGCAGTACTTC. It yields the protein CASSQLTLPQGGEQYF. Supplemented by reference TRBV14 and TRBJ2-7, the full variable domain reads EAGVTQFPSHSVIEKGQTVTLRCDPISGHDNLYWYRRVMGKEIKFLLHFVKESKQDESGMPNNRFLAERTGGTYSTLKVQPAELEDSGVYFCASSQLTLPQGGEQYFGPGTRLTVT.

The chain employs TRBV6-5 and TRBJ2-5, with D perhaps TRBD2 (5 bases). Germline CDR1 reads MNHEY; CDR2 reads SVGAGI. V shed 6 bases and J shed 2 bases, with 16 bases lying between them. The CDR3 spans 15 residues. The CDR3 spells CASRIGMGRQETQYF. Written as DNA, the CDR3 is TGTGCCAGCAGGATAGGGATGGGGAGACAAGAGACCCAGTACTTC.

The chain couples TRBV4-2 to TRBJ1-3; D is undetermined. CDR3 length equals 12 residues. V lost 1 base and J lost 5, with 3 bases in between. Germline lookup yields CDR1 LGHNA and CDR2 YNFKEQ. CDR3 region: CASSQARNTIYF. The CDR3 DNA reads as TGTGCCAGCAGCCAAGCCAGAAACACCATATATTTT.

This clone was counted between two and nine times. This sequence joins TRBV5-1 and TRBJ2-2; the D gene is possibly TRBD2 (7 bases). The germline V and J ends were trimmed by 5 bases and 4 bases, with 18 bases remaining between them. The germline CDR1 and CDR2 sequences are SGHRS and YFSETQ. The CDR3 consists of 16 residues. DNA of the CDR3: TGCGCCAGCAGTGCGGGGGCGAGATTAAGCACCGGGGAGCTGTTTTTT. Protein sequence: CASSAGARLSTGELFF.

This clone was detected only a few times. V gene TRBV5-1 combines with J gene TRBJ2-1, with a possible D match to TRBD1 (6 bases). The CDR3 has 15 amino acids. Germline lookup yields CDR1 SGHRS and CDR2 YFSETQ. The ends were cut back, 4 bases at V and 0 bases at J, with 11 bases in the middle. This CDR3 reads CASSPLQGSYNEQFF. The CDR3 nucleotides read TGCGCCAGCAGCCCACTACAGGGCTCCTACAATGAGCAGTTCTTC.

The CDR3 DNA follows: TGTGCCAGCAGCGTACTGTGGAGTAGAGCTTTCTTT. Protein product: CASSVLWSRAFF. The chain carries TRBV9 and TRBJ1-1; D gene ambiguous. The length of the CDR3 is 12 residues. The V and J ends lost 1 base and 10 bases respectively, with 11 bases between them. From germline, CDR1 is SGDLS and CDR2 YYNGEE.

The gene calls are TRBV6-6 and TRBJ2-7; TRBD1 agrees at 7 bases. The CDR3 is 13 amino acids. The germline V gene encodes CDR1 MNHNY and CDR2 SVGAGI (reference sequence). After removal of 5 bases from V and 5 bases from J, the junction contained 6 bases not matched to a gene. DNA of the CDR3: TGTGCCAGCAGTCCCCAACAGGGGAACGAGCAGTACTTC. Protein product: CASSPQQGNEQYF.

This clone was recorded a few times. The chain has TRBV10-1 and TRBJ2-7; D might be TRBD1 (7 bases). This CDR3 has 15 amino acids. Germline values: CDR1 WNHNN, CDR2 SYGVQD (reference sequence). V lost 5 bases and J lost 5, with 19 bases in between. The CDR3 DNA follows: TGCGCCAGCAGTTCCGACAGGGAGGATGACAACGAGCAGTACTTC. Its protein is CASSSDREDDNEQYF.

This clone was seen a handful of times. CDR3 sequence: CASSPSGGRYGYTF. CDR3 bases: TGTGCCAGCAGCCCCAGCGGGGGCAGGTATGGCTACACCTTC. The chain recombines TRBV7-3 with TRBJ1-2, with a tentative D call TRBD1 (6 bases). The CDR3 contains 14 residues. Germline CDR1 reads SGHTA; CDR2 reads FQGTGA. Trimming left V 5 bases short and J 5 bases short, with 15 bases between.

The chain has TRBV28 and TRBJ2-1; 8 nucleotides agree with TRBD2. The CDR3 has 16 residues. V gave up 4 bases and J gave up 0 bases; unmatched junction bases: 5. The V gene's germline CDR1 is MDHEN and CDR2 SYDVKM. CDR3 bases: TGTGCCAGCAGTTCCTTAGCGGGGAGCTCCTACAATGAGCAGTTCTTC. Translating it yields CASSSLAGSSYNEQFF.

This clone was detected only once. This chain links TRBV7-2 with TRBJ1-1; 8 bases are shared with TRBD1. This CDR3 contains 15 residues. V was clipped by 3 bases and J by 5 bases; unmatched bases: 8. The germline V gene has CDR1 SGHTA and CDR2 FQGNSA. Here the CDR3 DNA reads TGTGCCAGCAGCTTCTCGACAGGGGACTTTACTGAAGCTTTCTTT. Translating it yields CASSFSTGDFTEAFF.

CDR3 bases: TGTGCCAGCAGTGACTCAGGGGGGGCGACCCGAAATAATGAAAAACTGTTTTTT. It encodes CASSDSGGATRNNEKLFF. The genes are TRBV6-4 and TRBJ1-4; maybe TRBD1 (6 bases). V lost 0 bases and J 4 bases, leaving 18 bases between the germline ends. The CDR3 spans 18 residues. The V gene's germline CDR1 is MRHNA and CDR2 SNTAGT.

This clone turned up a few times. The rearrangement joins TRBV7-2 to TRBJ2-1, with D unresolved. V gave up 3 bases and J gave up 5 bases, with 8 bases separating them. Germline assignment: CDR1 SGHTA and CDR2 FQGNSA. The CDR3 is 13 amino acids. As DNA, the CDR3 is TGTGCCAGCAGCTTCCGCAGAAACAATGAGCAGTTCTTC. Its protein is CASSFRRNNEQFF. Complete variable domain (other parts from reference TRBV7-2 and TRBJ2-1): GAGVSQSPSNKVTEKGKDVELRCDPISGHTALYWYRQSLGQGLEFLIYFQGNSAPDKSGLPSDRFSAERTGGSVSTLTIQRTQQEDSAVYLCASSFRRNNEQFFGPGTRLTVL.

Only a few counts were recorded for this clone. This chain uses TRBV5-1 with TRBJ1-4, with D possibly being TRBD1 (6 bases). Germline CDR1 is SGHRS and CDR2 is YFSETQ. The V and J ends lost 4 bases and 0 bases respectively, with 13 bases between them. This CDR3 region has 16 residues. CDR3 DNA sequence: TGCGCCAGCAGCAGGGCAGGGGCGGCAACTAATGAAAAACTGTTTTTT. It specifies CASSRAGAATNEKLFF.

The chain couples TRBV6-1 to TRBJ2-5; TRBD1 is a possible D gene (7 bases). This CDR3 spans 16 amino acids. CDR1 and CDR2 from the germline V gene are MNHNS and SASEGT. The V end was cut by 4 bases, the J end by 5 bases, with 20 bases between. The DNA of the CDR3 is TGTGCCAGCAGTGGGATTCAGGGGGGAATGAGGGAGACCCAGTACTTC. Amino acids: CASSGIQGGMRETQYF.

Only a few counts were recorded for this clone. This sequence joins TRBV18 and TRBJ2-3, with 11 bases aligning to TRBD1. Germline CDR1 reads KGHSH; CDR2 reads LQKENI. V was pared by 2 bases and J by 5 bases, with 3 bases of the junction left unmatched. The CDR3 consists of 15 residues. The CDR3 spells CASSPGTGGRDTQYF. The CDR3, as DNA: TGTGCCAGCTCACCAGGGACAGGGGGGAGAGATACGCAGTATTTT.

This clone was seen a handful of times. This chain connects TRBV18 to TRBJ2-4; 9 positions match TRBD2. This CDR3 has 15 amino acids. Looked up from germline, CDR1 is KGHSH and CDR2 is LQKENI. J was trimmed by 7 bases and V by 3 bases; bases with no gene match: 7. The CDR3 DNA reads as TGTGCCAGCTCACCTAGCGGGGGCCTCAGGAACATTCAGTACTTC. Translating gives CASSPSGGLRNIQYF.

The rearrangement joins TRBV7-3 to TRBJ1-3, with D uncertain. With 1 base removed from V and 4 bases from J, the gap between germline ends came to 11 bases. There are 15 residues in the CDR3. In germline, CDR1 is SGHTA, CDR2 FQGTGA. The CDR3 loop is CASSLRGGWGNTIYF. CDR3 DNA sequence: TGTGCCAGCAGCTTAAGAGGCGGCTGGGGAAACACCATATATTTT.

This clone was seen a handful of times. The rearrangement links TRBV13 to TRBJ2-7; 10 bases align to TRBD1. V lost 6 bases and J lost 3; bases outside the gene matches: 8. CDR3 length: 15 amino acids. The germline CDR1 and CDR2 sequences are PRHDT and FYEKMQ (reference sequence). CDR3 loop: CASRPPGQGGYEQYF. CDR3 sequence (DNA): TGTGCCAGCAGACCTCCTGGACAGGGGGGCTACGAGCAGTACTTC.

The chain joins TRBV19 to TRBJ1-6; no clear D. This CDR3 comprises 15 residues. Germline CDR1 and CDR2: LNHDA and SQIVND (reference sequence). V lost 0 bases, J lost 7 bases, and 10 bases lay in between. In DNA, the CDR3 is TGTGCCAGTAGTATAGACATATACGCGAATTCACCCCTCCACTTT. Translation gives CASSIDIYANSPLHF.

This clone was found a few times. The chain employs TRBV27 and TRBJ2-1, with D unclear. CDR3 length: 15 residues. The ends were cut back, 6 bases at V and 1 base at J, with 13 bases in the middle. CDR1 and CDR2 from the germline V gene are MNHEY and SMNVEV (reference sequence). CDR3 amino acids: CASRVHSPSYNEQFF. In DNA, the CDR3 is TGTGCCAGCAGGGTCCACTCACCGTCCTACAATGAGCAGTTCTTC.

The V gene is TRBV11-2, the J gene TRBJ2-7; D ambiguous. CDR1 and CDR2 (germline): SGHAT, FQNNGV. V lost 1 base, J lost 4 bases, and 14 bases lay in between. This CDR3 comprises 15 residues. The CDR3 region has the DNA TGTGCCAGCAGCTTAGTGTTTCAGGCTGCGTACGAGCAGTACTTC. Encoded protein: CASSLVFQAAYEQYF.

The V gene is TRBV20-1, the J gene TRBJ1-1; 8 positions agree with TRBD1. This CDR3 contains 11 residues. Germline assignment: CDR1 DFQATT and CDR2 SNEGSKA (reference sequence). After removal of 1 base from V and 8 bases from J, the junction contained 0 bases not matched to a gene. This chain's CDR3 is CSARGTGEAFF. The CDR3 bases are TGCAGTGCTAGAGGGACAGGGGAAGCTTTCTTT.

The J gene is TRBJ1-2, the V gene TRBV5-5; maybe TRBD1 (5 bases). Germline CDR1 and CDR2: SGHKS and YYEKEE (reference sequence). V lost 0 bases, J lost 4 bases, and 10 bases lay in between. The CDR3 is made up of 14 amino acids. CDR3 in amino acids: CASSLVGDSYGYTF. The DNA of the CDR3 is TGTGCCAGCAGCTTGGTAGGGGACTCCTATGGCTACACCTTC.

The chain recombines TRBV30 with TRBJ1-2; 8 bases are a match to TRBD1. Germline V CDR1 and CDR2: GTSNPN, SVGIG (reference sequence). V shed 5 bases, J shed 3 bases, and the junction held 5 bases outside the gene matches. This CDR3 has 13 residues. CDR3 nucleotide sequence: TGTGCCTGGGCAGGGGGCGGTGACTATGGCTACACCTTC. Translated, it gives CAWAGGGDYGYTF.